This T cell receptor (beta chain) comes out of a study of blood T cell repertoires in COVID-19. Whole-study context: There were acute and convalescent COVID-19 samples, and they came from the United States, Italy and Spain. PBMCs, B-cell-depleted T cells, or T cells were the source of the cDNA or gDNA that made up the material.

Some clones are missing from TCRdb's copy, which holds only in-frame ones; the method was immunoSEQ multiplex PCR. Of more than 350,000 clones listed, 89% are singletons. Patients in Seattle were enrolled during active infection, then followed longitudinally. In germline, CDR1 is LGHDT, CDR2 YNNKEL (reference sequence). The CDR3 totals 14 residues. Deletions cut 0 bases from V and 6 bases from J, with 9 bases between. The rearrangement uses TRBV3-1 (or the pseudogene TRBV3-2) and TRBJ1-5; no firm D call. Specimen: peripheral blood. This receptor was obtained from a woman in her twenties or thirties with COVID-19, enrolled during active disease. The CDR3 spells CASSQDPRSQPQHF. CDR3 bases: TGTGCCAGCAGCCAAGATCCCCGGAGTCAGCCCCAGCATTTT.